This section outlines one T cell receptor beta chain sequence together with its context. There is no known antigen for this receptor. Base quality data are lacking; no much larger clone is found one base away. Each donor gave one peripheral blood draw, averaging approximately 0.12 L, which was collected into heparinised tubes. Using a panel that included CD45RO, CCR7, CD25, CD127, CD95 and CD27, naive, central memory, regulatory and stem cell-like memory CD4+ T cells were sorted on a BD FACSAria II. Purity was above 95% for every sorted population. PBMCs were isolated right away by Lymphoprep density gradient centrifugation and were stained directly, without culture. To minimize batch effects, samples were stained and sorted in pairs, one healthy donor with one patient per experiment. The data were obtained in a study of beta chain features in type 1 diabetes (dated by TCRdb to the late 2010s). At the level of the whole study: No differences in mean age, gender distribution, total cell number or subset yield were found between patients and healthy donors. A total of around 110,000,000 sorted cells were examined across all samples, and a strong correlation was observed between cell number per subset and RNA yield. In the study, recently diagnosed type 1 diabetes patients and matched healthy donors were compared on the TCRB repertoires of their sorted circulating CD4+ T cell subsets. Naive and central memory subsets were obtained from all 30 or so donors, but regulatory and stem cell-like memory subsets were isolated from only 8 patients and roughly eight healthy donors. Broad study findings and their caveats: PCR might favor shorter templates, but patient and control samples were amplified and corrected together, so any skew would affect both groups equally. Because the HLA sub-analyses included only small numbers of individuals, any influence of HLA type on TCRB rearrangement was left unresolved. In all four CD4+ subsets, TCRB CDR3 length was moderately but significantly shorter in type 1 diabetes patients. Fewer insertions and more nucleotide deletions at VDJ recombination sites were observed in patients with type 1 diabetes, implying thymic rearrangement abnormalities. Sequencing cDNA rather than genomic DNA could over-represent highly expressing activated cells, although activation and CD3 levels did not differ between groups. Naive, central memory and regulatory TCRB repertoires appeared to be more alike among patients than among healthy donors.

The entire isolated RNA was reverse transcribed using the High Capacity cDNA Reverse Transcription Kit, and thus expressed TCRB transcripts were sequenced. Deep immunoSEQ sequencing was applied to naive, central memory and regulatory T cell samples, giving an average of about 3.8 million total reads per sample. Sorted cells were lysed in RLT buffer, and RNA was extracted using DNase-treated RNeasy Micro or Mini kits according to cell number. Each cell subset was processed separately to prevent cross-contamination, with patient and healthy donor samples processed together. The immunoSEQ multiplex PCR was used to amplify TCRB sequences from cDNA, yielding 87-bp fragments that span the CDR3 region. Sequencing of the amplicons was performed on the Illumina HiSeq platform. As for the original processing: PCR bias was computationally corrected using synthetic template baselines, reads within Hamming distance 2 were collapsed, and singletons that could not be merged were discarded. Reads were aligned against IMGT to assign V, D and J genes, CDR3 length and insertions or deletions at six rearrangement sites. Within each subset, clonotype counts were normalized to the number of sorted cells before true diversity and Gini coefficients were calculated with the tcR R package. The overlap coefficient, calculated on TCRB nucleotide sequences, was used to measure repertoire sharing. The table comes from immuneACCESS by way of TCRdb, which keeps in-frame sequences with V and J called. Part of the clones is missing from these tables; in studies checked, under half for an unresolved V gene and the rest for unknown reasons. V, J and clone size are those of that table, while D and trimming were read from the DNA. The sample table lists 150,000 to 180,000 clones, around 10% of them with a count of one. The ten most abundant clones make up around 2% of the sample.

The clonotype was recovered from a young man in good health. Sequences were obtained from central memory CD4+ T cells from blood.

The nucleotide sequence reads TGCAGCTCCGGGACTAGCGGGGGGTACAATGAGCAGTTCTTC. It translates to CSSGTSGGYNEQFF. The chain couples TRBV29-1 to TRBJ2-1; 15 bases in between match TRBD2. CDR1 SQVTM and CDR2 ANQGSEA are derived from the germline V gene. There are 14 amino acids in the CDR3, from cysteine to phenylalanine inclusive. The read is trimmed to its CDR3 DNA, 42 bases read in frame from base 1. V is pruned by 8 bases and J by 4 bases, leaving 3 bases of the junction without a gene match.